This passage covers 10 T cell receptor beta chains from one sample sequenced in a study of T cells in Graves' hyperthyroidism and ophthalmopathy. TCR beta CDR3 sequences were amplified from RNA transcripts. Initially, a first-round RT-PCR of the TCR CDR3 employed the HTBI primer set. TCRdb independently ran MiXCR on the multiplex PCR reads; one entry per CDR3 protein. The repertoire holds some 550,000 distinct CDR3 sequences, with around 20% as singletons. The sequenced sample consisted of blood. Source of these receptors: a man in his late teens or twenties with Graves' hyperthyroidism.

About this clonotype itself: Since a much larger clone is just one base distant, this may be a read error. The chain is built from TRBV20-1 and TRBJ1-2; D possibly corresponds to TRBD1 (5 bases). CDR1 DFQATT and CDR2 SNEGSKA come from the germline V gene (reference sequence). CDR3 size: 15 residues. The CDR3 loop is CSTRSGHNTNYGYTF. CDR3 sequence (DNA): TGCAGTACTAGATCGGGGCACAATACTAACTATGGCTACACCTTC.

This clonotype was detected many times. V usage is TRBV28 and J usage is TRBJ2-3; TRBD1 matches at 8 bases. CDR1 MDHEN and CDR2 SYDVKM come from the germline V gene. The length of the CDR3 is 13 residues. V lost 9 bases and J lost 4; bases outside the gene matches: 6. The CDR3 here is CASLTGASDTQYF. CDR3 nucleotide sequence: TGTGCCAGTTTGACAGGGGCTTCAGATACGCAGTATTTT.

This clonotype was counted ten times or more. The chain carries TRBV12-3 or TRBV12-4 and TRBJ2-7, with 7 bases matching TRBD1. With 4 bases clipped from V and 6 bases from J, the junction kept 18 bases outside the gene matches. The CDR3 is made up of 17 amino acids. CDR3 loop: CASSSLRWRQGRREQYF. CDR3 sequence (DNA): TGTGCCAGCAGTTCCCTTAGGTGGCGACAGGGAAGACGCGAGCAGTACTTC.

Details on this clonotype: This could be a read error, since a much larger clone is one nucleotide away. The J gene is TRBJ2-5, the V gene TRBV13; weak D call: TRBD1 (5 bases). Trimming shortened V by 4 bases and J by 1 base, and 13 bases separated the two germline ends. Germline assignment: CDR1 PRHDT and CDR2 FYEKMQ (reference sequence). This CDR3 has 15 residues. The CDR3: CASSSRTWGQETQYF. CDR3 coding DNA: TGTGCCAGCAGCTCTCGGACATGGGGCCAAGAGACCCAGTACTTC.

There are many counts of this clonotype. The CDR3 spells CAWSAAGFYGYTF. Written as DNA, the CDR3 is TGTGCCTGGAGTGCGGCCGGCTTCTATGGCTACACCTTC. The genes are TRBV30 and TRBJ1-2, with D uncertain. Deletions cut 1 base from V and 4 bases from J, with 10 bases between. The germline gives CDR1 GTSNPN, CDR2 SVGIG (reference sequence). The CDR3 is made up of 13 amino acids.

This clonotype was observed at least ten times. J is TRBJ2-7 and V is TRBV5-1; D not certain. There are 12 residues in the CDR3. Germline V gives CDR1 SGHRS, CDR2 YFSETQ. Trimming took off 1 base at V and 2 bases at J, with 4 bases between the two ends. CDR3 in amino acids: CASSLPTYEQYF. Here the CDR3 DNA reads TGCGCCAGCAGCTTGCCCACCTACGAGCAGTACTTC. Based on the CDR3 plus reference TRBV5-1 and TRBJ2-7, the full variable domain is KAGVTQTPRYLIKTRGQQVTLSCSPISGHRSVSWYQQTPGQGLQFLFEYFSETQRNKGNFPGRFSGRQFSNSRSEMNVSTLELGDSALYLCASSLPTYEQYFGPGTRLTVT.

The chain recombines TRBV2 with TRBJ2-7; weak D call: TRBD1 (6 bases). The CDR3 contains 11 residues. V shed 7 bases and J shed 6 bases, with 10 bases lying between them. Germline CDR1 is SNHLY and CDR2 is FYNNEI. The CDR3 DNA follows: TGTGCCAGCAACGGACAGAGCGAGCAGTACTTC. It specifies CASNGQSEQYF.

CDR3 loop: CASSLCRGRETQYF. CDR3 DNA sequence: TGCGCCAGCAGCTTGTGCAGGGGGAGGGAGACCCAGTACTTC. The V call is TRBV5-1, the J call TRBJ2-5, with a possible D match to TRBD1 (7 bases). V gave up 1 base and J gave up 5 bases, with 12 bases separating them. The germline gives CDR1 SGHRS, CDR2 YFSETQ. There are 14 residues in the CDR3. Using reference TRBV5-1 and TRBJ2-5 for the parts outside the CDR3, the full variable domain is KAGVTQTPRYLIKTRGQQVTLSCSPISGHRSVSWYQQTPGQGLQFLFEYFSETQRNKGNFPGRFSGRQFSNSRSEMNVSTLELGDSALYLCASSLCRGRETQYFGPGTRLLVL.

This clonotype was picked up many times. J is TRBJ2-7 and V is TRBV20-1; TRBD2 matches 13 bases. The CDR3 is 14 amino acids. The V and J ends lost 5 bases and 3 bases, in that order; junction bases with no gene match: 4. Germline CDR1 and CDR2: DFQATT and SNEGSKA (reference sequence). The CDR3 protein is CSAPTSGGNYEQYF. CDR3 nucleotides: TGCAGTGCTCCGACTAGCGGGGGGAACTACGAGCAGTACTTC.

This clonotype was recorded at least ten times. The CDR3 reads CSATDIPNTEAFF. The CDR3 nucleotides read TGCAGTGCAACGGACATCCCGAACACTGAAGCTTTCTTT. The chain joins TRBV20-1 to TRBJ1-1, with D possibly TRBD1 on 5 matching bases. Germline assignment: CDR1 DFQATT and CDR2 SNEGSKA (reference sequence). V gave up 6 bases and J gave up 1 base, with 12 bases separating them. The CDR3 contains 13 residues.